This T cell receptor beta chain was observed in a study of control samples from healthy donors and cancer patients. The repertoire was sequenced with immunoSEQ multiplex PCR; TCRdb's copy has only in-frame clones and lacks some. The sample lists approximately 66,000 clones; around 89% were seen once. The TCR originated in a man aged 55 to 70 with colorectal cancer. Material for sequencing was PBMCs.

Here the CDR3 reads CASSGSTRDTQYF. The CDR3 DNA is TGTGCCAGCAGCGGATCCACCAGGGATACGCAGTATTTT. V usage is TRBV9 and J usage is TRBJ2-3, with unresolved D. V was clipped by 3 bases and J by 6 bases, with 11 bases between them. This CDR3 is built from 13 residues. In germline, CDR1 is SGDLS, CDR2 YYNGEE.